The entry that follows covers one TCR beta chain sequence. Its antigen remains unknown. Multiplex touch-down PCR with TRB-A/B primers amplified rearranged V-D-J TRB sequences. TCRdb redid the calling of the multiplex PCR reads with MiXCR, one entry per CDR3 protein. Of about 9,200 distinct CDR3 sequences detected, approximately 33% appear once; the ten largest clones hold less than 3.5%. The entry originates in a study of T cell repertoires in aging, cancer and after chemotherapy. Study-wide background: Over several months to years, re-sampled healthy donor repertoires clearly shared clones.

The CDR3 has 15 residues. Germline-derived CDR1 and CDR2 are MNHEY and SVGAGI. The ends were cut back, 2 bases at V and 4 bases at J, with 14 bases in the middle. Study-wide results and limits: Untreated cancer patients had significantly lower blood TCR diversity than age-matched healthy donors. Rebound thymic output was suggested by rising median generation probability during chemotherapy in each cancer cohort. In healthy donors, age-related TCR diversity loss mainly reflected lost richness.

TCR beta rearrangements were amplified from peripheral blood genomic DNA. Specimen: blood. The source of this sequence is a human donor in good health. The chain joins TRBV6-5 to TRBJ1-1, with D maybe TRBD1 (6 bases). The CDR3 sequence is CASSYASGGVTEAFF. The CDR3, as DNA: TGTGCCAGCAGTTACGCCTCGGGGGGCGTCACTGAAGCTTTCTTT.